The 27 T cell receptor beta chains reported below all come from one sample, sequenced in a study of T cell changes during pregnancy in multiple sclerosis. Data came from immunoSEQ multiplex PCR; TCRdb stores just in-frame clones and leaves some out. The profile shows about 76,000 clones, around 93% of them singletons. The sequencing used peripheral blood, collected in the second trimester of pregnancy. The receptors were gathered from a female donor with multiple sclerosis, enrolled in a pregnancy study.

This chain uses TRBV2 with TRBJ2-3; 7 bases line up with TRBD2. With V trimmed by 9 bases and J by 6 bases, 15 bases remained unmatched. In germline, CDR1 is SNHLY, CDR2 FYNNEI. The CDR3 contains 15 residues. The DNA for the CDR3 is TGTGCCAGAAGCGGGACTCCTGGGAAGTTGGATACGCAGTATTTT. Translation: CARSGTPGKLDTQYF. The full variable domain, its missing parts supplied by reference TRBV2 and TRBJ2-3, is EPEVTQTPSHQVTQMGQEVILRCVPISNHLYFYWYRQILGQKVEFLVSFYNNEISEKSEIFDDQFSVERPDGSNFTLKIRSTKLEDSAMYFCARSGTPGKLDTQYFGPGTRLTVL.

This chain links TRBV9 with TRBJ2-5, with D possibly TRBD2 on 7 matching bases. V lost 0 bases, J lost 4 bases, and 13 bases lay in between. Germline V CDR1 and CDR2: SGDLS, YYNGEE. This CDR3 is built from 15 residues. The CDR3 here is CASSVGGGAGETQYF. The CDR3 region has the DNA TGTGCCAGCAGCGTAGGTGGGGGGGCAGGAGAGACCCAGTACTTC.

The genes are TRBV6-5 and TRBJ2-7, with D possibly matching TRBD1 (6 bases). V shed 5 bases and J shed 6 bases, with 11 bases lying between them. Germline V CDR1 and CDR2: MNHEY, SVGAGI. There are 12 residues in the CDR3. The CDR3 sequence: CASSHGQIEQYF. CDR3 nucleotides: TGTGCCAGCAGTCACGGACAGATCGAGCAGTACTTC.

The rearrangement joins TRBV5-1 to TRBJ1-2; D call uncertain. The germline V and J ends were trimmed by 1 base and 8 bases, with 12 bases remaining between them. Per the germline V gene, CDR1 is SGHRS and CDR2 is YFSETQ. This CDR3 has 13 amino acids. The CDR3 coding sequence is TGCGCCAGCAGCTTGATGGATACCAGGGGCTACACCTTC. Residues: CASSLMDTRGYTF.

The chain recombines TRBV4-1 with TRBJ2-7; 12 nucleotides line up with TRBD2. The J segment lost 7 bases and the V segment lost 4 bases, leaving 8 bases of the junction unmatched. This CDR3 spans 15 amino acids. From germline, CDR1 is MGHRA and CDR2 YSYEKL. CDR3 nucleotide sequence: TGCGCCAGCAGCCTACCTAGCGGGGGGGCCAATGAGCAGTACTTC. Translated: CASSLPSGGANEQYF.

V and J are TRBV28 and TRBJ2-7; the D gene is possibly TRBD2 (5 bases). Trimming took 7 bases from V and 3 from J, leaving 19 bases between them. CDR1 MDHEN and CDR2 SYDVKM come from the germline V gene. This CDR3 region has 15 residues. CDR3 region: CASTLTGQEGYEQYF. DNA for the CDR3: TGTGCCAGCACCCTTACCGGGCAAGAGGGCTACGAGCAGTACTTC.

The V and J genes are TRBV6-1 and TRBJ2-7, with TRBD1 matching over 7 bases. The CDR3 is 15 amino acids. Germline V gene lookup returns CDR1 MNHNS and CDR2 SASEGT. V dropped 3 bases and J dropped 4; count of bases not matched to a gene: 9. The CDR3, as DNA: TGTGCCAGCAGTGACCCGACAGGGTCACCTTACGAGCAGTACTTC. Its protein product is CASSDPTGSPYEQYF.

The chain employs TRBV5-1 and TRBJ2-7; 7 bases line up with TRBD2. Germline V gene sequence: CDR1 SGHRS, CDR2 YFSETQ. Trimming cost V 0 bases and J 5 bases; bases outside gene matches: 20. The CDR3 consists of 19 residues. The CDR3 coding sequence is TGCGCCAGCAGCTTGGTACTCGGGACTACCGATTTCCTCCTCAACGAGCAGTACTTC. This encodes CASSLVLGTTDFLLNEQYF.

The CDR3 here is CASSVAGESFGGNEQFF. Written as DNA, the CDR3 is TGTGCCAGCAGCGTAGCGGGAGAATCCTTTGGGGGCAATGAGCAGTTCTTC. The chain carries TRBV9 and TRBJ2-1; TRBD2 might be the D (6 bases). Trimming removed 0 bases from V and 6 bases from J, with 19 bases in between. Germline V gene data show CDR1 as SGDLS and CDR2 as YYNGEE. This CDR3 has 17 amino acids.

The chain combines TRBV19 with TRBJ2-7, with D uncertain. Per the germline V gene, CDR1 is LNHDA and CDR2 is SQIVND (reference sequence). CDR3 length: 15 amino acids. V lost 4 bases, J lost 0 bases, and 13 bases lay in between. CDR3 bases: TGTGCCAGTAGTACCGATCTTACAAGCTCCTACGAGCAGTACTTC. Its protein is CASSTDLTSSYEQYF.

This sequence joins TRBV14 and TRBJ2-3; possibly TRBD2 for D (6 bases). The CDR3 has 16 residues. Trimming pared 4 bases from V and 0 bases from J, leaving 14 bases between. Germline V gene lookup returns CDR1 SGHDN and CDR2 FVKESK. The CDR3 DNA reads TGTGCCAGCAGCCGGATTAGCGGAGCTAGCACAGATACGCAGTATTTT. Amino acid sequence: CASSRISGASTDTQYF.

V is TRBV5-8 and J is TRBJ2-7; 7 bases line up with TRBD1. CDR1 SGHTS and CDR2 YDEGEE come from the germline V gene. The CDR3 runs to 13 residues. V shed 2 bases, J shed 7 bases, and the junction held 6 bases outside the gene matches. The CDR3 sequence: CASSFRTGWEQYF. The CDR3 bases are TGTGCCAGCAGCTTCAGGACAGGCTGGGAGCAGTACTTC. Full variable domain (rest looked up from reference TRBV5-8 and TRBJ2-7): EAGVTQSPTHLIKTRGQQATLRCSPISGHTSVYWYQQALGLGLQFLLWYDEGEERNRGNFPPRFSGRQFPNYSSELNVNALELEDSALYLCASSFRTGWEQYFGPGTRLTVT.

The rearrangement uses TRBV6-4 and TRBJ2-1, with 9 bases fitting TRBD1. CDR3 size: 14 residues. Germline CDR1 reads MRHNA; CDR2 reads SNTAGT. With V trimmed by 7 bases and J by 8 bases, 9 bases remained unmatched. The CDR3 here is CASKPGQGVYEQFF. CDR3 nucleotide sequence: TGTGCCAGCAAGCCGGGACAGGGTGTATATGAGCAGTTCTTC.

The CDR3 sequence is CASKTGGYYEQYF. The CDR3, as DNA: TGTGCCAGCAAGACAGGGGGCTACTACGAGCAGTACTTC. The chain carries TRBV5-8 and TRBJ2-7; 10 bases fit TRBD1. The CDR3 is 13 residues long. With V trimmed by 6 bases and J by 3 bases, 3 bases remained unmatched. Germline values: CDR1 SGHTS, CDR2 YDEGEE. The full variable domain, rest sourced from reference TRBV5-8 and TRBJ2-7, is EAGVTQSPTHLIKTRGQQATLRCSPISGHTSVYWYQQALGLGLQFLLWYDEGEERNRGNFPPRFSGRQFPNYSSELNVNALELEDSALYLCASKTGGYYEQYFGPGTRLTVT.

This clone was counted a few times. The V gene is TRBV19, the J gene TRBJ2-2; 7 positions match TRBD2. CDR3 size: 13 residues. Germline loops: CDR1 LNHDA, CDR2 SQIVND (reference sequence). V lost 6 bases and J lost 8; bases outside the gene matches: 6. CDR3 protein: CASSELAEGELFF. Written as DNA, the CDR3 is TGTGCCAGTAGCGAGCTAGCGGAGGGGGAGCTGTTTTTT. Looking up the rest from reference TRBV19 and TRBJ2-2 gives the full variable domain: DGGITQSPKYLFRKEGQNVTLSCEQNLNHDAMYWYRQDPGQGLRLIYYSQIVNDFQKGDIAEGYSVSREKKESFPLTVTSAQKNPTAFYLCASSELAEGELFFGEGSRLTVL.

The chain carries TRBV6-5 and TRBJ1-5; 8 nucleotides align to TRBD1. CDR3 length equals 15 residues. Germline V CDR1 and CDR2: MNHEY, SVGAGI. V lost 6 bases, J lost 4 bases, and 8 bases stayed unmatched. This chain's CDR3 is CASRAPTGGNQPQHF. The CDR3 DNA reads TGTGCCAGCAGAGCCCCTACAGGGGGTAATCAGCCCCAGCATTTT.

The rearrangement uses TRBV29-1 and TRBJ2-2; the D gene is possibly TRBD1 (6 bases). This CDR3 is 15 amino acids long. Trimming stripped 4 bases from V and 3 bases from J, with 15 bases between. Per the germline V gene, CDR1 is SQVTM and CDR2 is ANQGSEA. The CDR3 nucleotides read TGCAGCGTTGTATCAACAGGGCTGTACACCGGGGAGCTGTTTTTT. Its protein is CSVVSTGLYTGELFF.

V is TRBV2 and J is TRBJ1-4, with 7 bases aligning to TRBD1. This CDR3 region has 15 residues. Trimming at V came to 6 bases and at J to 8 bases, leaving 12 bases not matched to a gene. Germline assignment: CDR1 SNHLY and CDR2 FYNNEI. The CDR3: CASRAEAARGEKLFF. The CDR3 bases are TGTGCCAGCAGGGCTGAGGCGGCCAGGGGGGAAAAACTGTTTTTT.

The chain employs TRBV5-1 and TRBJ1-4; no reliable D call. The CDR3 length is 14 residues. V lost 3 bases, J lost 7 bases, and 13 bases lay in between. From germline, CDR1 is SGHRS and CDR2 YFSETQ. For the CDR3, the DNA is TGCGCCAGCAGCTCATCCGGGGAGTCTGAAAAACTGTTTTTT. This sequence encodes CASSSSGESEKLFF.

The rearrangement links TRBV19 to TRBJ1-1; TRBD1 agrees at 7 bases. The CDR3 extends over 15 amino acids. Germline V gives CDR1 LNHDA, CDR2 SQIVND (reference sequence). The ends lost 3 bases at V and 3 bases at J; junction bases unmatched: 7. Here the CDR3 DNA reads TGTGCCAGTAGTATGGGGCAGGGGGGCTACACTGAAGCTTTCTTT. Its translation is CASSMGQGGYTEAFF. Looking up the rest from reference TRBV19 and TRBJ1-1 gives the full variable domain: DGGITQSPKYLFRKEGQNVTLSCEQNLNHDAMYWYRQDPGQGLRLIYYSQIVNDFQKGDIAEGYSVSREKKESFPLTVTSAQKNPTAFYLCASSMGQGGYTEAFFGQGTRLTVV.

This clone appeared a single time. This chain uses TRBV7-9 with TRBJ1-1; tentative D call: TRBD1 (5 bases). The CDR3 length is 15 residues. The germline V gene has CDR1 SEHNR and CDR2 FQNEAQ (reference sequence). V was clipped by 0 bases and J by 3 bases, with 11 bases between them. CDR3 residues: CASSLAGRDDTEAFF. CDR3 DNA: TGTGCCAGCAGCTTAGCGGGCAGGGATGACACTGAAGCTTTCTTT.

This chain connects TRBV7-8 to TRBJ1-5; TRBD1 agrees at 7 bases. J lost 4 bases, V lost 6 bases, and 9 bases had no gene match. Germline V gives CDR1 SGHVS, CDR2 FQNEAQ. The CDR3 totals 15 residues. The CDR3 reads CASRPLTGVNQPQHF. The CDR3 DNA is TGTGCCAGCAGGCCACTAACAGGGGTAAATCAGCCCCAGCATTTT.

The rearrangement links TRBV4-2 to TRBJ1-2; D may be TRBD1 (5 bases). The CDR3 has 16 amino acids. Trimming left V 0 bases short and J 10 bases short, with 21 bases between. Germline V gene sequence: CDR1 LGHNA, CDR2 YNFKEQ. The CDR3 nucleotides are TGTGCCAGCAGCCAAGAAGGGGAGGGCTCCGTTGTTAACTACACCTTC. It translates to CASSQEGEGSVVNYTF.

The rearrangement uses TRBV27 and TRBJ1-5; D is perhaps TRBD1 (5 bases). The V gene's germline CDR1 is MNHEY and CDR2 SMNVEV (reference sequence). Trimming removed 4 bases at V and 5 bases at J, with 15 bases between. The CDR3 extends over 15 amino acids. CDR3 DNA sequence: TGTGCCAGCAGTTCTCGGAGGGGCACCCATCAGCCCCAGCATTTT. This codes for CASSSRRGTHQPQHF.

The V call is TRBV5-4, the J call TRBJ2-3, with 11 nucleotides matching TRBD2. After removal of 6 bases from V and 5 bases from J, the junction contained 8 bases not matched to a gene. CDR1 is SGHNT, CDR2 YYREEE, per germline (reference sequence). The CDR3 sequence is 15 residues long. This chain's CDR3 is CASMGGGLAGDTQYF. CDR3 nucleotides: TGTGCCAGCATGGGAGGTGGACTAGCGGGAGATACGCAGTATTTT.

The chain is built from TRBV7-6 and TRBJ2-3; 8 nucleotides agree with TRBD2. The CDR3 is 17 amino acids. The ends lost 3 bases at V and 1 base at J; junction bases unmatched: 9. CDR1 is SGHVS and CDR2 is FNYEAQ in the germline V gene. CDR3 residues: CASSFLSGETGTDTQYF. In DNA form, the CDR3 reads TGTGCCAGCAGCTTCCTTAGCGGGGAAACAGGCACAGATACGCAGTATTTT.

The rearrangement joins TRBV29-1 to TRBJ1-1; D possibly corresponds to TRBD1 (6 bases). Trimming removed 4 bases from V and 6 bases from J, with 9 bases in between. Germline loops: CDR1 SQVTM, CDR2 ANQGSEA. CDR3 length: 11 residues. The CDR3 DNA reads TGCAGCGTTGGGACAGAGGCTGAAGCTTTCTTT. Translated: CSVGTEAEAFF.